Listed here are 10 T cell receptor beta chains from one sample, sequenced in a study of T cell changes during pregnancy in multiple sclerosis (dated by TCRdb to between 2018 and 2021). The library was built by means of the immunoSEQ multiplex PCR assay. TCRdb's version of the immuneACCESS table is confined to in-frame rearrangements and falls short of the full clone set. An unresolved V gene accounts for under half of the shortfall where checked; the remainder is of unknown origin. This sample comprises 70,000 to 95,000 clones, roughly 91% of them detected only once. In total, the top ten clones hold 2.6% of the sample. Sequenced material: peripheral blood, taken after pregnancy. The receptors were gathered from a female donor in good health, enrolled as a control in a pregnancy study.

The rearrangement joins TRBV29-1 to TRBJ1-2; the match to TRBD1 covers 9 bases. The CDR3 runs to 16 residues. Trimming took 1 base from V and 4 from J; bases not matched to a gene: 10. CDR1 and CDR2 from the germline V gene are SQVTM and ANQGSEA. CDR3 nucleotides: TGCAGCGTTGAAGGGCTGGGGACAGGGACACCCTATGGCTACACCTTC. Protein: CSVEGLGTGTPYGYTF.

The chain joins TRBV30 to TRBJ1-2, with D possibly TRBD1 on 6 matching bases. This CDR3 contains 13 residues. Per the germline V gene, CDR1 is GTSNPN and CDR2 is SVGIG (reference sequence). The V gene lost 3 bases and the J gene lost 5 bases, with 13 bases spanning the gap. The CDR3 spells CAWRRQGLYGYTF. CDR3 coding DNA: TGTGCCTGGAGGAGGCAGGGGTTATATGGCTACACCTTC.

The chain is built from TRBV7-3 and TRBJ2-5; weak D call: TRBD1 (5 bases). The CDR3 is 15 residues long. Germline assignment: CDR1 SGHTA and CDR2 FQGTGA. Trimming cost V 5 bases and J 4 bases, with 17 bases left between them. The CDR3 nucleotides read TGTGCCAGCAGCCAGGCAGGGCTAGACCTAGAGACCCAGTACTTC. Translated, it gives CASSQAGLDLETQYF.

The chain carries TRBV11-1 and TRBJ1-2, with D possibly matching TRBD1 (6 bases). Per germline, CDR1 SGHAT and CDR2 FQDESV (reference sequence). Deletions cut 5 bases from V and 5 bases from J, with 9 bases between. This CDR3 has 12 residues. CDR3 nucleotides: TGTGCCAGCAGCCTGGACAGTTATGGCTACACCTTC. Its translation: CASSLDSYGYTF.

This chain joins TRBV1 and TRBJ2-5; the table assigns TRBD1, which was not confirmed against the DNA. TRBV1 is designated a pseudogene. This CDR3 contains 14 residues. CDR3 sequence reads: CTSSQSRGGETQYF. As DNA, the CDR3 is TGCACCAGCAGCCAATCCCGAGGGGGAGAGACCCAGTACTTC.

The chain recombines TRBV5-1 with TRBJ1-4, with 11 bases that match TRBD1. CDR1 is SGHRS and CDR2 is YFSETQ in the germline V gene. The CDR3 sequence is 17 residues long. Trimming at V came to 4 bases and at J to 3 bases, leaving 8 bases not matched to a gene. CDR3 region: CASSNGQGARSNEKLFF. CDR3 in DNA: TGCGCCAGCAGCAATGGACAGGGGGCGCGGTCTAATGAAAAACTGTTTTTT.

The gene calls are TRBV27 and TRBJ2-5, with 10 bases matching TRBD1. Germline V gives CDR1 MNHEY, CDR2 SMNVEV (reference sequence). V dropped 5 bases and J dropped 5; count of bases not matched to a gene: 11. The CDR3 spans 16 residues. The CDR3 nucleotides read TGTGCCAGCAGTCCCGCGCTCGGGACAGGGGAGGAGACCCAGTACTTC. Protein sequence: CASSPALGTGEETQYF.

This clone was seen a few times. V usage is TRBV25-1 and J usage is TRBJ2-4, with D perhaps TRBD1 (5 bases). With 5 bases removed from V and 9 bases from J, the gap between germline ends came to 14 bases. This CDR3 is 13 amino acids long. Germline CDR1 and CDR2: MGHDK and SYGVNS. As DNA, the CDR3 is TGTGCCAGCAGTCCCCAGACAGTGGGCATTCAGTACTTC. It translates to CASSPQTVGIQYF.

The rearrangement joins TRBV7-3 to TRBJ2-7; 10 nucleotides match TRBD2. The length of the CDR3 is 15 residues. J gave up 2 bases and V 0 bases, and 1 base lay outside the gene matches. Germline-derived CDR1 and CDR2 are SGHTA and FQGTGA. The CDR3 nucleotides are TGTGCCAGCAGCTTAACGAGCGGGGGGGCCTACGAGCAGTACTTC. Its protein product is CASSLTSGGAYEQYF.

This CDR3 reads CASSPPWDTQNRPQHF. DNA for the CDR3: TGTGCCAGCAGCCCCCCCTGGGACACACAAAATCGACCCCAGCATTTT. The chain has TRBV28 and TRBJ1-5; TRBD1 is a possible D gene (6 bases). Germline lookup yields CDR1 MDHEN and CDR2 SYDVKM. The CDR3 has 16 residues. The V gene lost 6 bases and the J gene lost 10 bases, with 25 bases spanning the gap. Full variable domain (remainder filled in from reference TRBV28 and TRBJ1-5): DVKVTQSSRYLVKRTGEKVFLECVQDMDHENMFWYRQDPGLGLRLIYFSYDVKMKEKGDIPEGYSVSREKKERFSLILESASTNQTSMYLCASSPPWDTQNRPQHFGDGTRLSIL.